One sample yielded the 27 T cell receptor beta chains listed below, sequenced in a study of glioma-infiltrating T cells after dendritic cell vaccination. TCRdb's copy holds only in-frame clones and misses some; the assay was immunoSEQ multiplex PCR. This sample has 55,000 to 75,000 clones, with 81% found just once. This material consisted of blood, taken before dendritic cell vaccination. The receptors shown here come from a human donor with glioblastoma.

The chain links TRBV7-2 to TRBJ1-1; D unclear. V lost 6 bases, J lost 6 bases, and 14 bases lay in between. The CDR3 spans 13 residues. Germline V gives CDR1 SGHTA, CDR2 FQGNSA. CDR3 amino acids: CASRIQVSAEAFF. In DNA, the CDR3 is TGTGCCAGCAGGATACAAGTGAGCGCTGAAGCTTTCTTT.

The chain is built from TRBV4-1 and TRBJ2-2; D ambiguous. The CDR3 covers 14 residues. Trimming shortened V by 3 bases and J by 7 bases, and 12 bases separated the two germline ends. Germline-derived CDR1 and CDR2 are MGHRA and YSYEKL. For the CDR3, the DNA is TGCGCCAGCAGCCAGCTACTCGGAGACGGGGAGCTGTTTTTT. As protein: CASSQLLGDGELFF.

This chain joins TRBV5-5 and TRBJ2-2, with 8 bases identical to TRBD1. This CDR3 has 18 amino acids. Germline trimming cut 1 base from V and 4 bases from J; bases unmatched to any gene: 12. Germline V gives CDR1 SGHKS, CDR2 YYEKEE (reference sequence). The CDR3 coding sequence is TGTGCCAGCAGCTTGCTGGCAGGGGGCTTGAGTGGCACCGGGGAGCTGTTTTTT. This gives the protein CASSLLAGGLSGTGELFF.

The genes are TRBV4-2 and TRBJ1-4, with TRBD1 as a possible D gene (6 bases). The germline V gene encodes CDR1 LGHNA and CDR2 YNFKEQ. This CDR3 is built from 15 residues. V lost 1 base to trimming and J lost 5 bases, with 11 bases between them. CDR3 nucleotides: TGTGCCAGCAGCCAAGTGTCAGGGGAGAATGAAAAACTGTTTTTT. Amino acids: CASSQVSGENEKLFF.

V gene TRBV7-8 combines with J gene TRBJ2-5, with TRBD2 matching over 11 bases. The CDR3 extends over 17 amino acids. The J segment lost 2 bases and the V segment lost 6 bases, leaving 11 bases of the junction unmatched. Germline V gives CDR1 SGHVS, CDR2 FQNEAQ. CDR3 protein: CASSKASGGPGQETQYF. The CDR3 DNA reads as TGTGCCAGCAGTAAGGCTAGCGGGGGGCCCGGACAAGAGACCCAGTACTTC. Full variable domain (outside the CDR3, taken from reference TRBV7-8 and TRBJ2-5): GAGVSQSPRYKVAKRGQDVALRCDPISGHVSLFWYQQALGQGPEFLTYFQNEAQLDKSGLPSDRFFAERPEGSVSTLKIQRTQQEDSAVYLCASSKASGGPGQETQYFGPGTRLLVL.

V gene TRBV19 combines with J gene TRBJ1-5; no firm D call. Per the germline V gene, CDR1 is LNHDA and CDR2 is SQIVND (reference sequence). CDR3 length: 15 residues. With 3 bases removed from V and 0 bases from J, the gap between germline ends came to 9 bases. CDR3 nucleotides: TGTGCCAGTAGTATTTCTTCTCTTAGCAATCAGCCCCAGCATTTT. Protein sequence: CASSISSLSNQPQHF.

The CDR3 is CASSSGTSVDTQYF. CDR3 DNA: TGTGCCAGCAGTTCCGGGACTAGCGTAGATACGCAGTATTTT. The V gene is TRBV6-6, the J gene TRBJ2-3, with 10 bases lining up with TRBD2. The CDR3 length is 14 residues. The V and J ends lost 4 bases and 5 bases, in that order; junction bases with no gene match: 3. Germline-derived CDR1 and CDR2 are MNHNY and SVGAGI (reference sequence).

The genes are TRBV5-4 and TRBJ1-1; 9 bases line up with TRBD1. The CDR3 loop spans 14 amino acids. J was trimmed by 5 bases and V by 4 bases; bases with no gene match: 6. The germline V gene has CDR1 SGHNT and CDR2 YYREEE (reference sequence). For the CDR3, the DNA is TGTGCCAGCAGCCCGGGACAGGGCTTTACTGAAGCTTTCTTT. This translates into CASSPGQGFTEAFF.

This clone occurred once. V gene TRBV18 combines with J gene TRBJ2-5; maybe TRBD1 (6 bases). Germline CDR1 reads KGHSH; CDR2 reads LQKENI. V was shortened by 2 bases and J by 3 bases, with 10 bases between the two germline ends. The CDR3 has 14 amino acids. In DNA, the CDR3 is TGTGCCAGCTCACCAACTCGGGACAAAGAGACCCAGTACTTC. It translates to CASSPTRDKETQYF.

This clone was found once. The chain has TRBV7-9 and TRBJ2-7, with a possible D match to TRBD1 (6 bases). The CDR3 consists of 15 residues. Germline V gives CDR1 SEHNR, CDR2 FQNEAQ (reference sequence). Between the trimmed V and J ends, which lost 6 bases and 2 bases, there was a span of 17 bases. The CDR3 sequence: CASSPELQGPYEQYF. The DNA for the CDR3 is TGTGCCAGCAGTCCTGAGCTACAGGGACCCTACGAGCAGTACTTC.

The rearrangement links TRBV5-1 to TRBJ2-7; 7 nucleotides agree with TRBD1. CDR1 is SGHRS, CDR2 YFSETQ, per germline. Trimming removed 4 bases from V and 1 base from J; junction bases left unmatched: 5. CDR3 size: 14 residues. CDR3 residues: CASSHGTASYEQYF. The CDR3 region has the DNA TGCGCCAGCAGCCATGGGACAGCATCCTACGAGCAGTACTTC.

The genes are TRBV5-8 and TRBJ2-5; D may be TRBD2 (5 bases). V lost 0 bases and J lost 1, with 13 bases in between. The CDR3 length is 16 residues. Germline values: CDR1 SGHTS, CDR2 YDEGEE. CDR3 residues: CASSLEVATIQETQYF. The CDR3 nucleotides are TGTGCCAGCAGCTTGGAGGTAGCGACGATCCAAGAGACCCAGTACTTC.

This chain joins TRBV2 and TRBJ2-2; weak D call: TRBD1 (6 bases). CDR3 size: 15 residues. Germline CDR1 is SNHLY and CDR2 is FYNNEI. V was shortened by 3 bases and J by 2 bases, with 10 bases between the two germline ends. CDR3 DNA sequence: TGTGCCAGCAGTGAGGCTGGGGGCAACACCGGGGAGCTGTTTTTT. Its translation is CASSEAGGNTGELFF.

The V call is TRBV5-1, the J call TRBJ2-5; TRBD2 might be the D (5 bases). The length of the CDR3 is 15 residues. The germline V and J ends were trimmed by 0 bases and 0 bases, with 9 bases remaining between them. Germline CDR1 and CDR2: SGHRS and YFSETQ. The chain's CDR3 is CASSLASLDQETQYF. Written as DNA, the CDR3 is TGCGCCAGCAGCTTGGCCTCACTAGACCAAGAGACCCAGTACTTC.

The rearrangement joins TRBV6-5 to TRBJ2-7; TRBD1 aligns across 8 bases. V shed 5 bases, J shed 4 bases, and the junction held 10 bases outside the gene matches. Germline CDR1 and CDR2: MNHEY and SVGAGI. CDR3 length: 15 amino acids. CDR3 DNA sequence: TGTGCCAGCAGTCCCCCCGGGACAGGCACTTACGAGCAGTACTTC. Translated, it gives CASSPPGTGTYEQYF.

The chain combines TRBV29-1 with TRBJ1-2, with TRBD1 as a possible D gene (5 bases). The CDR3 loop spans 14 amino acids. CDR1 is SQVTM and CDR2 is ANQGSEA in the germline V gene. V was cut by 5 bases and J by 0 bases, with 13 bases left in between. The CDR3 loop is CSVIRAGTNYGYTF. The CDR3 coding sequence is TGCAGCGTTATTCGGGCAGGGACTAACTATGGCTACACCTTC.

The V gene is TRBV5-1, the J gene TRBJ2-7, with D perhaps matching TRBD1 (6 bases). The CDR3 is made up of 15 amino acids. Trimming took 4 bases from V and 4 from J, leaving 18 bases between them. Germline CDR1 reads SGHRS; CDR2 reads YFSETQ. The CDR3 DNA reads as TGCGCCAGCAGCCCAGTCCGGGACAAGCTTTACGAGCAGTACTTC. This codes for CASSPVRDKLYEQYF.

J is TRBJ1-2 and V is TRBV28, with 10 nucleotides matching TRBD1. V trimming: 3 bases; J trimming: 2 bases; junction bases outside the gene matches: 3. The CDR3 has 15 residues. The germline CDR1 and CDR2 sequences are MDHEN and SYDVKM. CDR3 residues: CASSLPGQGNYGYTF. CDR3 nucleotides: TGTGCCAGCAGTTTGCCGGGACAGGGGAACTATGGCTACACCTTC.

The V gene is TRBV6-5, the J gene TRBJ2-2, with D possibly being TRBD2 (6 bases). This CDR3 has 12 residues. V dropped 5 bases and J dropped 8 bases, with 9 bases sitting between them. Per germline, CDR1 MNHEY and CDR2 SVGAGI. CDR3 DNA sequence: TGTGCCAGCAGTAACCGGGGGGGGGAGCTGTTTTTT. This translates into CASSNRGGELFF.

J is TRBJ2-1 and V is TRBV11-3; 8 bases match TRBD2. The ends lost 0 bases at V and 4 bases at J; junction bases unmatched: 5. The V gene's germline CDR1 is SGHNT and CDR2 YENEEA. CDR3 length equals 16 residues. This CDR3 is CASSLDGRGGYNEQFF. In DNA form, the CDR3 reads TGTGCCAGCAGCTTAGATGGACGGGGGGGATACAATGAGCAGTTCTTC. Using reference TRBV11-3 and TRBJ2-1 for the parts outside the CDR3, the full variable domain is EAGVVQSPRYKIIEKKQPVAFWCNPISGHNTLYWYLQNLGQGPELLIRYENEEAVDDSQLPKDRFSAERLKGVDSTLKIQPAELGDSAVYLCASSLDGRGGYNEQFFGPGTRLTVL.

The CDR3 here is CASSFRRMTGYEQYF. The DNA of the CDR3 is TGTGCCAGCAGTTTCCGCAGGATGACAGGGTACGAGCAGTACTTC. This chain links TRBV6-5 with TRBJ2-7, with 7 bases fitting TRBD1. The CDR3 has 15 amino acids. Germline CDR1 MNHEY, CDR2 SVGAGI. Trimming took 4 bases from V and 4 from J; bases not matched to a gene: 10.

The rearrangement joins TRBV7-8 to TRBJ1-5; D not certain. The CDR3 has 14 amino acids. The V and J ends lost 0 bases and 4 bases respectively, with 7 bases between them. CDR1 SGHVS and CDR2 FQNEAQ come from the germline V gene. The CDR3 sequence is CASSLASLNQPQHF. CDR3 in DNA: TGTGCCAGCAGCTTAGCCAGTTTAAATCAGCCCCAGCATTTT. Based on the CDR3 plus reference TRBV7-8 and TRBJ1-5, the full variable domain is GAGVSQSPRYKVAKRGQDVALRCDPISGHVSLFWYQQALGQGPEFLTYFQNEAQLDKSGLPSDRFFAERPEGSVSTLKIQRTQQEDSAVYLCASSLASLNQPQHFGDGTRLSIL.

The V and J genes are TRBV4-1 and TRBJ2-6; D uncertain. The V gene's germline CDR1 is MGHRA and CDR2 YSYEKL. The ends were cut back, 5 bases at V and 0 bases at J, with 11 bases in the middle. The CDR3 contains 16 residues. CDR3 in amino acids: CASSSGAVSGANVLTF. CDR3 sequence (DNA): TGCGCCAGCAGCTCTGGAGCTGTCTCTGGGGCCAACGTCCTGACTTTC.

This clone was counted a few times. The chain uses TRBV6-6 and TRBJ1-1; 8 nucleotides agree with TRBD1. Germline lookup yields CDR1 MNHNY and CDR2 SVGAGI (reference sequence). After removal of 6 bases from V and 1 base from J, the junction contained 7 bases not matched to a gene. The CDR3 loop spans 15 amino acids. This chain's CDR3 is CASRGGDRGNTEAFF. In nucleotides, the CDR3 is TGTGCCAGCAGGGGAGGAGACAGGGGGAACACTGAAGCTTTCTTT.

The chain combines TRBV19 with TRBJ2-2; no firm D call. Germline assignment: CDR1 LNHDA and CDR2 SQIVND (reference sequence). With 4 bases removed from V and 0 bases from J, the gap between germline ends came to 12 bases. The CDR3 spans 16 residues. As DNA, the CDR3 is TGTGCCAGTAGTAAGCCTCACCCTACGAACACCGGGGAGCTGTTTTTT. Its translation is CASSKPHPTNTGELFF.

CDR3 nucleotides: TGTGCCAGCCTCCCGGGAGGGTTCGGGGGTCAGCCCCAGCATTTT. Translation: CASLPGGFGGQPQHF. The V and J genes are TRBV6-1 and TRBJ1-5; D might be TRBD1 (5 bases). This CDR3 contains 15 residues. Germline values: CDR1 MNHNS, CDR2 SASEGT. The V and J ends lost 8 bases and 6 bases respectively, with 20 bases between them.

There are a few counts of this clone. The chain joins TRBV11-2 to TRBJ2-7; 10 bases are shared with TRBD1. Germline V gene sequence: CDR1 SGHAT, CDR2 FQNNGV. Germline trimming cut 6 bases from V and 3 bases from J; bases unmatched to any gene: 8. The CDR3 totals 15 residues. CDR3 region: CASSPDRGEFYEQYF. The CDR3 DNA is TGTGCCAGCAGTCCGGACAGGGGGGAATTCTACGAGCAGTACTTC.